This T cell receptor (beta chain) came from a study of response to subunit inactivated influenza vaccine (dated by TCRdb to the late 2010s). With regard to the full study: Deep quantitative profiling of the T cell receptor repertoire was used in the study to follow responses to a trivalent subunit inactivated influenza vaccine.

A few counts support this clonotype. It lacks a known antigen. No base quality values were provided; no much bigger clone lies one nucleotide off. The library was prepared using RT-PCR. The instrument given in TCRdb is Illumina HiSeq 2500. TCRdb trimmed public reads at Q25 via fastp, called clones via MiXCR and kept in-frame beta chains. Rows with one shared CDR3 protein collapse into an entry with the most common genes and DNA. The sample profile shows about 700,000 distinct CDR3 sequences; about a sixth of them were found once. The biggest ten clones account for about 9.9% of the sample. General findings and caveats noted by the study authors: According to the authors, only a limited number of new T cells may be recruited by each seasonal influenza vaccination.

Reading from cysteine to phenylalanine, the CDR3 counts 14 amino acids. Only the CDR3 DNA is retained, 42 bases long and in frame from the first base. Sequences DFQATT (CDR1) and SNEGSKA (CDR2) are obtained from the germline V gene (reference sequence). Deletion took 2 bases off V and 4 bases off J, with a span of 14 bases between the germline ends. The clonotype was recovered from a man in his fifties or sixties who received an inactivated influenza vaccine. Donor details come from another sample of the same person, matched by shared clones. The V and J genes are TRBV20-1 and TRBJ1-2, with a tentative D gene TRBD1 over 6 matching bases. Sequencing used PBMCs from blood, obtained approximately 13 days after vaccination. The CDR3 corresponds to CSARNGRGIYGYTF. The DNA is TGCAGTGCTAGAAACGGCAGGGGAATCTATGGCTACACCTTC.